The 22 T cell receptor beta chains below were found in one sample sequenced in a study of shared clonotypes between healthy human individuals. TCRdb's table, derived via immunoSEQ multiplex PCR, lists solely in-frame clones and lacks some. The sample holds over 2 million clones, approximately 95% seen once. Sequenced input: naive CD4+ T cells sorted from blood. Described subset: CD45RA+ positively selected. The receptors shown here come from a man between 18 and 35 years old in good health.

This chain connects TRBV4-1 to TRBJ1-1; D is undetermined. Trimming took off 0 bases at V and 3 bases at J, with 5 bases between the two ends. The CDR3 is 13 residues long. Per germline, CDR1 MGHRA and CDR2 YSYEKL. The CDR3 reads CASSQDEDTEAFF. Written as DNA, the CDR3 is TGCGCCAGCAGCCAAGATGAGGACACTGAAGCTTTCTTT.

This CDR3 reads CASSSGQGANQPQHF. CDR3 DNA sequence: TGTGCCAGCAGTTCCGGACAGGGGGCTAATCAGCCCCAGCATTTT. The V and J genes are TRBV28 and TRBJ1-5; 11 bases agree with TRBD1. Germline CDR1 reads MDHEN; CDR2 reads SYDVKM. The ends lost 4 bases at V and 4 bases at J; junction bases unmatched: 3. The CDR3 has 15 amino acids.

This chain joins TRBV6-1 and TRBJ1-1; 9 bases are a match to TRBD1. V lost 5 bases to trimming and J lost 1 base; unmatched junction nucleotides: 5. The CDR3 is made up of 15 amino acids. CDR1 is MNHNS, CDR2 SASEGT, per germline. The CDR3 DNA reads as TGTGCCAGCAGTATACAGGGGGCCGAGAACACTGAAGCTTTCTTT. Amino acid sequence: CASSIQGAENTEAFF.

This rearrangement joins TRBV28 to TRBJ1-1; possible D gene TRBD1, 5 bases. The length of the CDR3 is 15 residues. V lost 3 bases and J lost 4, with 15 bases in between. CDR1 and CDR2 from the germline V gene are MDHEN and SYDVKM. CDR3 loop: CASSFLSYGGTEAFF. CDR3 sequence (DNA): TGTGCCAGCAGTTTCCTTTCGTACGGGGGCACTGAAGCTTTCTTT.

The table lists this clone with a count of one. The V call is TRBV28, the J call TRBJ1-5, with 9 nucleotides matching TRBD1. This CDR3 has 16 amino acids. V lost 2 bases, J lost 2 bases, and 4 bases stayed unmatched. Germline V gives CDR1 MDHEN, CDR2 SYDVKM. CDR3 amino acids: CASSLQGQGGNQPQHF. The CDR3 coding sequence is TGTGCCAGCAGTTTACAGGGACAGGGAGGCAATCAGCCCCAGCATTTT.

The rearrangement uses TRBV30 and TRBJ2-2; D gene uncertain. With 7 bases removed from V and 4 bases from J, the gap between germline ends came to 16 bases. The V gene's germline CDR1 is GTSNPN and CDR2 SVGIG (reference sequence). The CDR3 extends over 14 amino acids. The CDR3 loop is CASGRNRGTGELFF. DNA of the CDR3: TGTGCCTCCGGACGCAACCGAGGCACCGGGGAGCTGTTTTTT.

The chain combines TRBV10-1 with TRBJ2-7; D is uncertain. Germline CDR1 reads WNHNN; CDR2 reads SYGVQD (reference sequence). The V end lost 3 bases, the J end lost 3 bases, and 12 bases lay between the germline ends. The CDR3 has 14 amino acids. The CDR3 is CASSDLRALYEQYF. DNA of the CDR3: TGCGCCAGCAGTGACCTCCGGGCTCTCTACGAGCAGTACTTC.

J is TRBJ2-1 and V is TRBV10-2; 8 bases are a match to TRBD2. The CDR3 is 11 residues long. The J segment lost 9 bases and the V segment lost 8 bases, leaving 3 bases of the junction unmatched. Germline CDR1 reads WSHSY; CDR2 reads SAAADI. The CDR3 here is CASRGGIEQFF. The DNA for the CDR3 is TGCGCCAGCCGGGGGGGGATTGAGCAGTTCTTC.

V gene TRBV27 combines with J gene TRBJ1-2; 10 bases line up with TRBD1. The CDR3 covers 14 residues. The V segment lost 5 bases and the J segment 4 bases; nucleotides outside the gene matches: 4. Germline V gives CDR1 MNHEY, CDR2 SMNVEV (reference sequence). CDR3 protein: CASSQGQGSYGYTF. CDR3 in DNA: TGTGCCAGCAGTCAGGGACAGGGGAGCTATGGCTACACCTTC.

The chain combines TRBV13 with TRBJ2-5, with D possibly called TRBD1 or TRBD2 (5 bases each). V was pared by 5 bases and J by 5 bases, with 18 bases between. The length of the CDR3 is 15 residues. The germline CDR1 and CDR2 sequences are PRHDT and FYEKMQ (reference sequence). DNA for the CDR3: TGTGCCAGCAGCATACGGGGCCTAGTCGGGGAGACCCAGTACTTC. It is translated as CASSIRGLVGETQYF.

This chain uses TRBV29-1 with TRBJ2-3; D not resolved. CDR3 length equals 13 residues. Germline lookup yields CDR1 SQVTM and CDR2 ANQGSEA. V lost 8 bases and J 6 bases, leaving 18 bases between the germline ends. Here the CDR3 reads CSSQVGGSDTQYF. CDR3 DNA sequence: TGCAGCTCCCAGGTTGGCGGATCTGATACGCAGTATTTT.

The chain couples TRBV5-6 to TRBJ1-5; D is uncertain. V was pared by 4 bases and J by 7 bases, with 6 bases between. This CDR3 is 11 amino acids long. Germline loops: CDR1 SGHDT, CDR2 YYEEEE. The CDR3, as DNA: TGTGCCAGCAGCACCAGCCAGCCCCAGCATTTT. Encoded protein: CASSTSQPQHF.

This clone has just one count. The chain recombines TRBV5-1 with TRBJ1-2, with D uncertain. Trimming pared 4 bases from V and 3 bases from J, leaving 7 bases between. CDR1 and CDR2 (germline): SGHRS, YFSETQ. The CDR3 consists of 12 residues. CDR3: CASSNTDYGYTF. The CDR3 nucleotides read TGCGCCAGCAGCAACACCGACTATGGCTACACCTTC.

The CDR3 loop reads CAISDGQSGRHNEQFF. The CDR3, as DNA: TGTGCCATCAGTGATGGGCAGTCCGGGCGGCACAATGAGCAGTTCTTC. The chain combines TRBV10-3 with TRBJ2-1; no clear D gene. V shed 3 bases and J shed 5 bases, with 17 bases lying between them. CDR1 ENHRY and CDR2 SYGVKD come from the germline V gene. This CDR3 has 16 residues.

The chain recombines TRBV6-1 with TRBJ1-5; a possible D gene is TRBD1 (5 bases). Germline V gene data show CDR1 as MNHNS and CDR2 as SASEGT. The CDR3 runs to 14 residues. V shed 3 bases and J shed 4 bases, with 10 bases lying between them. The CDR3 DNA sequence: TGTGCCAGCAGTGATGGCGACAGTAATCAGCCCCAGCATTTT. As protein: CASSDGDSNQPQHF.

This clone was seen only once. The chain carries TRBV5-6 and TRBJ2-7; possibly TRBD2 for D (6 bases). The CDR3 is 15 amino acids. CDR1 and CDR2 (germline): SGHDT, YYEEEE. V was pared by 4 bases and J by 3 bases, with 17 bases between. The CDR3: CASSGGAGWGYEQYF. For the CDR3, the DNA is TGTGCCAGCAGCGGAGGGGCGGGATGGGGCTACGAGCAGTACTTC.

The J gene is TRBJ1-4, the V gene TRBV5-6; D call uncertain. The CDR3 totals 15 residues. The ends were cut back, 4 bases at V and 4 bases at J, with 14 bases in the middle. The germline V gene encodes CDR1 SGHDT and CDR2 YYEEEE. CDR3 amino acids: CASSSSRLFNEKLFF. Written as DNA, the CDR3 is TGTGCCAGCAGCAGTTCCAGGCTATTTAATGAAAAACTGTTTTTT.

The chain is built from TRBV29-1 and TRBJ2-5; TRBD1 aligns across 7 bases. The CDR3 has 13 residues. V shed 3 bases and J 5 bases; nucleotides not matched to a gene: 6. The germline CDR1 and CDR2 sequences are SQVTM and ANQGSEA. The CDR3, as DNA: TGCAGCGTTGATTACGGGACAGCGGAGACCCAGTACTTC. Encoded protein: CSVDYGTAETQYF.

The chain uses TRBV7-2 and TRBJ2-5; TRBD2 agrees at 8 bases. Per the germline V gene, CDR1 is SGHTA and CDR2 is FQGNSA. The CDR3 covers 16 residues. J gave up 4 bases and V 1 base, and 8 bases lay outside the gene matches. CDR3 sequence: CASSLEGLVKRETQYF. The CDR3 nucleotides read TGTGCCAGCAGCTTAGAGGGACTAGTGAAACGAGAGACCCAGTACTTC.

Points on this clone: Other nucleotide sequences in the sample specify the same CDR3. This chain uses TRBV6-5 with TRBJ2-7, with 7 bases lining up with TRBD1. This CDR3 is 11 amino acids long. V shed 5 bases, J shed 7 bases, and the junction held 2 bases outside the gene matches. Germline CDR1 and CDR2: MNHEY and SVGAGI. This CDR3 reads CASSQTGEQYF. The CDR3 DNA sequence: TGTGCCAGCAGTCAGACAGGGGAGCAGTACTTC.

This CDR3 reads CAWSGTGGRETQYF. CDR3 DNA sequence: TGTGCCTGGAGTGGGACAGGGGGCCGGGAGACCCAGTACTTC. V and J are TRBV30 and TRBJ2-5, with 11 bases that match TRBD1. The V gene end was trimmed by 1 base and the J gene end by 5 bases; junction bases not matched to a gene: 3. The germline gives CDR1 GTSNPN, CDR2 SVGIG (reference sequence). The CDR3 runs 14 residues.

To note about this clone: The sample carries other DNA sequences with the same CDR3. The gene calls are TRBV5-1 and TRBJ2-7; 9 nucleotides match TRBD1. The CDR3 loop spans 15 amino acids. Trimming at V came to 0 bases and at J to 3 bases, leaving 4 bases not matched to a gene. In germline, CDR1 is SGHRS, CDR2 YFSETQ. The CDR3 here is CASSLGGTGLYEQYF. In DNA form, the CDR3 reads TGCGCCAGCAGCTTGGGCGGGACAGGGCTCTACGAGCAGTACTTC.